The 23 T cell receptor beta chains presented below share a single source sample, sequenced in a study of vaccination effects on CD4 cells after COVID-19. Their antigen targets remain unknown. After around ten days in culture, the CD4+ T cells were isolated. Every participant took two doses of the BNT162b2 or mRNA-1273 vaccine. Generated by immunoSEQ multiplex PCR, the TCRdb table keeps only in-frame clones and is missing some. This table has more than 60,000 clones, around 69% appearing once. The material sequenced was CD4+ T cells from PBMCs cultured without peptide, taken after COVID-19 vaccination. The receptors here all came from a human donor who received a COVID-19 vaccine.

V gene TRBV18 combines with J gene TRBJ1-2; 8 bases fit TRBD1. There are 12 residues in the CDR3. Germline CDR1 is KGHSH and CDR2 is LQKENI. The junction had 0 bases not matched to a gene; V was cut back by 3 bases and J by 6 bases. The CDR3 loop is CASSPDRDGYTF. The CDR3 DNA follows: TGTGCCAGCTCACCGGACAGGGATGGCTACACCTTC.

The V gene is TRBV18, the J gene TRBJ2-7; maybe TRBD1 (6 bases). The germline V gene encodes CDR1 KGHSH and CDR2 LQKENI. V was clipped by 3 bases and J by 2 bases, with 11 bases between them. CDR3 size: 14 residues. The CDR3: CASSPAGDAYEQYV. The CDR3 region has the DNA TGTGCCAGCTCACCCGCAGGGGACGCCTACGAGCAGTACGTC.

The V gene is TRBV28, the J gene TRBJ1-6, with TRBD1 as a possible D gene (5 bases). The germline V gene encodes CDR1 MDHEN and CDR2 SYDVKM. Trimming took off 2 bases at V and 6 bases at J, with 14 bases between the two ends. The CDR3 loop spans 16 amino acids. CDR3: CASSLGPGRGNSPLHF. The CDR3 nucleotides read TGTGCCAGCAGTTTAGGACCTGGGAGGGGTAATTCACCCCTCCACTTT.

V gene TRBV30 combines with J gene TRBJ1-6; a possible D gene is TRBD1 (5 bases). Germline CDR1 and CDR2: GTSNPN and SVGIG (reference sequence). Trimming cost V 3 bases and J 0 bases, with 6 bases left between them. This CDR3 has 14 amino acids. DNA for the CDR3: TGTGCCTGGAGGGGACGCTCCTATAATTCACCCCTCCACTTT. This translates into CAWRGRSYNSPLHF.

The chain couples TRBV7-3 to TRBJ1-1; unclear D gene. CDR3 length: 13 amino acids. Trimming stripped 2 bases from V and 0 bases from J, with 4 bases between. Germline values: CDR1 SGHTA, CDR2 FQGTGA. The CDR3 nucleotides are TGTGCCAGCAGCTTATACGTGAACACTGAAGCTTTCTTT. It translates to CASSLYVNTEAFF.

The genes are TRBV29-1 and TRBJ2-3; TRBD1 might be the D (5 bases). Germline CDR1 SQVTM, CDR2 ANQGSEA. The CDR3 has 13 amino acids. Trimming left V 4 bases short and J 0 bases short, with 8 bases between. The CDR3 DNA reads as TGCAGCGTTGCAGGGTACAGCACAGATACGCAGTATTTT. Residues: CSVAGYSTDTQYF.

This chain uses TRBV11-2 with TRBJ2-7, with 8 bases matching TRBD1. This CDR3 is 15 amino acids long. The germline V gene has CDR1 SGHAT and CDR2 FQNNGV. V lost 0 bases, J lost 7 bases, and 8 bases stayed unmatched. The CDR3 reads CASSLDLNRGNEQYV. The CDR3 DNA reads TGTGCCAGCAGCTTAGATCTAAACAGGGGGAATGAGCAGTACGTC.

This clone was found once. The chain couples TRBV6-1 to TRBJ1-5; D gene ambiguous. Germline CDR1 reads MNHNS; CDR2 reads SASEGT. Trimming pared 0 bases from V and 6 bases from J, leaving 3 bases between. The CDR3 is 12 residues long. The CDR3 DNA reads TGTGCCAGCAGTGAAGCCGGTCAGCCCCAGCATTTT. It specifies CASSEAGQPQHF.

The CDR3 nucleotides read TGTGCCAGCACTAGCGGGGGGTTTCCCTACAATGAGCAGTTCTTC. Its translation: CASTSGGFPYNEQFF. The chain is built from TRBV5-6 and TRBJ2-1; 11 nucleotides agree with TRBD2. Germline-derived CDR1 and CDR2 are SGHDT and YYEEEE. The length of the CDR3 is 15 residues. V trimming: 6 bases; J trimming: 2 bases; junction bases outside the gene matches: 4. Full variable domain (outside the CDR3, taken from reference TRBV5-6 and TRBJ2-1): DAGVTQSPTHLIKTRGQQVTLRCSPKSGHDTVSWYQQALGQGPQFIFQYYEEEERQRGNFPDRFSGHQFPNYSSELNVNALLLGDSALYLCASTSGGFPYNEQFFGPGTRLTVL.

CDR3 bases: TGTGCCAGCAGCTTGGGCGGGGGAGGTCGAGAGACCCAGTACTTC. This sequence encodes CASSLGGGGRETQYF. J is TRBJ2-5 and V is TRBV11-1; 7 positions agree with TRBD2. This CDR3 region has 15 residues. With V trimmed by 3 bases and J by 4 bases, 8 bases remained unmatched. Germline CDR1 is SGHAT and CDR2 is FQDESV (reference sequence).

DNA of the CDR3: TGTGCCAGCAGCGTAGATGAAGGTATTGGTAAAAAACTGTTTTTT. Translated, it gives CASSVDEGIGKKLFF. This chain links TRBV9 with TRBJ1-4; D gene uncertain. Germline V gives CDR1 SGDLS, CDR2 YYNGEE. The CDR3 has 15 residues. V was cut by 0 bases and J by 9 bases, with 15 bases left in between.

The chain carries TRBV3-1 (or the pseudogene TRBV3-2) and TRBJ2-2; D ambiguous. The CDR3 is 13 amino acids. The germline CDR1 and CDR2 sequences are LGHDT and YNNKEL (reference sequence). Trimming left V 1 base short and J 3 bases short, with 3 bases between. The CDR3 here is CASSQVDTGELFF. The CDR3 DNA is TGTGCCAGCAGCCAAGTAGACACCGGGGAGCTGTTTTTT.

This chain joins TRBV25-1 and TRBJ1-2; no clear D gene. Trimming cost V 2 bases and J 4 bases, with 11 bases left between them. In germline, CDR1 is MGHDK, CDR2 SYGVNS. The CDR3 spans 14 residues. CDR3: CASSEREGFYGYTF. Here the CDR3 DNA reads TGTGCCAGCAGTGAACGGGAAGGATTCTATGGCTACACCTTC.

The gene calls are TRBV7-3 and TRBJ2-5; a weak D match, TRBD2 (5 bases). V lost 2 bases, J lost 6 bases, and 10 bases lay in between. This CDR3 is 13 amino acids long. Germline V gene lookup returns CDR1 SGHTA and CDR2 FQGTGA. Written as DNA, the CDR3 is TGTGCCAGCAGCTTAGAAGGAGGAAAGACCCAGTACTTC. Translation gives CASSLEGGKTQYF.

This chain uses TRBV10-3 with TRBJ2-1; 7 nucleotides line up with TRBD1. The CDR3 is 16 amino acids. Germline V gene data show CDR1 as ENHRY and CDR2 as SYGVKD. V was pared by 0 bases and J by 5 bases, with 7 bases of the junction left unmatched. In DNA, the CDR3 is TGTGCCATCAGTGAGTCCGGGACAGCCCTGAACAATGAGCAGTTCTTC. Translation: CAISESGTALNNEQFF.

V usage is TRBV6-2 or TRBV6-3 and J usage is TRBJ1-1; a possible D gene is TRBD1 (5 bases). The CDR3 runs to 13 residues. From germline, CDR1 is MNHEY and CDR2 SVGEGT. V was clipped by 3 bases and J by 4 bases, with 9 bases between them. This CDR3 reads CASSYGGGTEAFF. CDR3 nucleotides: TGTGCCAGCAGTTATGGGGGGGGCACTGAAGCTTTCTTT.

This chain links TRBV9 with TRBJ1-4; TRBD1 is a possible D gene (5 bases). V lost 0 bases and J 7 bases, leaving 10 bases between the germline ends. The CDR3 extends over 14 amino acids. Germline CDR1 and CDR2: SGDLS and YYNGEE. The CDR3: CASSVGGGGEKLFF. CDR3 coding DNA: TGTGCCAGCAGCGTAGGCGGGGGGGGTGAAAAACTGTTTTTT.

CDR3 sequence (DNA): TGTGCCACCAGTAAAGAGTTTTATACCTACGAGCAGTACGTC. This codes for CATSKEFYTYEQYV. The chain combines TRBV15 with TRBJ2-7, with no clear D. The V end lost 6 bases, the J end lost 2 bases, and 14 bases lay between the germline ends. The V gene's germline CDR1 is LNHNV and CDR2 YYDKDF (reference sequence). The CDR3 extends over 14 amino acids.

The chain joins TRBV5-1 to TRBJ2-4; D ambiguous. V dropped 2 bases and J dropped 6 bases, with 12 bases sitting between them. This CDR3 has 14 amino acids. Germline CDR1 and CDR2: SGHRS and YFSETQ. The CDR3 loop reads CASSLGPVANIQYF. CDR3 DNA: TGCGCCAGCAGCTTAGGGCCGGTGGCAAACATTCAGTACTTC.

The chain carries TRBV5-1 and TRBJ2-1; TRBD2 matches 16 bases. The V gene's germline CDR1 is SGHRS and CDR2 YFSETQ. The CDR3 spans 16 residues. V was pared by 3 bases and J by 7 bases, with 4 bases of the junction left unmatched. The CDR3 nucleotides read TGCGCCAGCAGCTCTGAGGGACTAGCGGGGGGGAATGAGCAGTTCTTC. It translates to CASSSEGLAGGNEQFF. The variable domain in full, completed from reference TRBV5-1 and TRBJ2-1, reads KAGVTQTPRYLIKTRGQQVTLSCSPISGHRSVSWYQQTPGQGLQFLFEYFSETQRNKGNFPGRFSGRQFSNSRSEMNVSTLELGDSALYLCASSSEGLAGGNEQFFGPGTRLTVL.

The chain has TRBV2 and TRBJ1-4; 9 nucleotides match TRBD1. The length of the CDR3 is 15 residues. The V gene end was trimmed by 6 bases and the J gene end by 5 bases; junction bases not matched to a gene: 7. Germline V lookup: CDR1 SNHLY, CDR2 FYNNEI. The CDR3 here is CASRNSGTGNEKLFF. The CDR3 DNA follows: TGTGCCAGCAGAAACTCCGGGACAGGGAATGAAAAACTGTTTTTT.

V gene TRBV7-3 combines with J gene TRBJ2-3; 8 bases map to TRBD2. This CDR3 has 15 amino acids. Trimming at V came to 7 bases and at J to 3 bases, leaving 9 bases not matched to a gene. Germline CDR1 SGHTA, CDR2 FQGTGA. The chain's CDR3 is CASNPTGGPTDTQYF. The CDR3 DNA follows: TGTGCCAGCAACCCAACGGGGGGGCCGACAGATACGCAGTATTTT.

V and J are TRBV19 and TRBJ1-2, with D perhaps matching TRBD1 (6 bases). CDR1 and CDR2 from the germline V gene are LNHDA and SQIVND (reference sequence). The CDR3 extends over 13 amino acids. Trimming took off 6 bases at V and 5 bases at J, with 13 bases between the two ends. CDR3 nucleotides: TGTGCCAGTAGCCGGGGGGCAACATATGGCTACACCTTC. It encodes CASSRGATYGYTF.